A selection of T cell receptor beta chains follows, all from one sample in a study of blood T cell repertoires in COVID-19. TCRdb keeps only in-frame clones here, not all; method: immunoSEQ multiplex PCR. The sample has 70,000 or so clones; about 84% are singletons. Sequenced material: peripheral blood. The receptor set was obtained from a human donor in a cohort sampled during active COVID-19. Both conserved end residues are part of each CDR3. The D gene is left open where the match is weak. Not all rows give a size; the values are once, few, many and, for expanded clones, a class.

TRBD1,TRBJ1-4,TRBV24-1,-,CATSDSGTGNEKLFF,TGTGCCACCAGTGATTCGGGGACAGGGAATGAAAAACTGTTTTTT
-,TRBJ2-3,TRBV11-3,-,CASSFLSSDTQYF,TGTGCCAGCAGCTTTTTATCTTCGGATACGCAGTATTTT
TRBD1,TRBJ2-5,TRBV7-9,-,CASSPGTAQETQYF,TGTGCCAGCAGCCCCGGGACAGCTCAAGAGACCCAGTACTTC
-,TRBJ1-4,TRBV5-1,-,CASGQGLEGEKLFF,TGCGCCAGCGGTCAGGGCTTGGAAGGCGAAAAACTGTTTTTT
-,TRBJ2-7,TRBV6-1,-,CASSDDREQYF,TGTGCCAGCAGTGACGACAGGGAGCAGTACTTC
TRBD1,TRBJ2-2,TRBV5-1,-,CASTPTGMNTGELFF,TGCGCCAGCACCCCGACAGGGATGAACACCGGGGAGCTGTTTTTT
TRBD2,TRBJ2-7,TRBV4-2,few,CASSQDRGRVMEQYF,TGTGCCAGCAGCCAAGATAGAGGGAGGGTAATGGAGCAGTACTTC
TRBD1,TRBJ2-2,TRBV5-1,-,CASSLGGTVLGTGELFF,TGCGCCAGCAGCTTGGGAGGGACAGTTTTAGGCACCGGGGAGCTGTTTTTT
-,TRBJ1-4,TRBV11-2,-,CASSWAEKLFF,TGTGCCAGCAGCTGGGCGGAAAAACTGTTTTTT
-,TRBJ1-2,TRBV5-1,once,CASSLEQERGGGYTF,TGCGCCAGCAGCTTGGAACAGGAGCGGGGAGGTGGCTACACCTTC
TRBD1,TRBJ2-5,TRBV5-1,-,CASSPGGAETQYF,TGCGCCAGCAGCCCAGGGGGAGCAGAGACCCAGTACTTC
-,TRBJ1-1,TRBV13,-,CASSPPGREREQAFF,TGTGCCAGCAGCCCCCCCGGACGGGAGAGGGAACAAGCTTTCTTT
-,TRBJ2-2,TRBV18,-,CASSPPVPGTGELFF,TGTGCCAGCTCACCACCGGTCCCGGGGACCGGGGAGCTGTTTTTT
TRBD2,TRBJ2-1,TRBV5-3,-,CARSLFSGSPHNEQFF,TGTGCCAGAAGCTTGTTTAGCGGGAGCCCCCACAATGAGCAGTTCTTC
TRBD1,TRBJ1-6,TRBV6-5,-,CASRGTGSYNSPLHF,TGTGCCAGCAGGGGGACAGGGAGTTATAATTCACCCCTCCACTTT
TRBD2,TRBJ2-7,TRBV5-4,once,CASSLSGRADEQYF,TGTGCCAGCAGCTTGAGTGGGAGGGCCGACGAGCAGTACTTC
TRBD2,TRBJ2-1,TRBV28,-,CASRSGTSGNNEQFF,TGTGCCAGCAGGTCCGGGACTAGCGGCAACAATGAGCAGTTCTTC
TRBD2,TRBJ2-1,TRBV29-1,-,CSVGASGANNEQFF,TGCAGCGTTGGGGCTAGCGGAGCAAACAATGAGCAGTTCTTC
-,TRBJ1-4,TRBV7-9,-,CASSLDSANEKLFF,TGTGCCAGCAGCTTAGACAGTGCTAATGAAAAACTGTTTTTT
-,TRBJ2-7,TRBV2,-,CASSPLRGSYEQYF,TGTGCCAGCAGCCCCTTAAGAGGGTCCTACGAGCAGTACTTC